The text below deals with one TCR beta chain. This clone came up a few times. There is no known antigen for this receptor. Per-base qualities were not stored, and no clone one base away is much larger. These data are taken from a study of cytomegalovirus exposure and HLA in healthy donors (dated by TCRdb to about 2017). Turning to the overall study: In an earlier analysis of under 750 of the donors, 250 to 350 Gb of sequence data and some 120 million unique TCR beta sequences from about 190 million T cells were reported. Roughly 300 gigabases of sequencing data and 80 million or so unique TCR sequences were included in an early release covering roughly 700 HLA-typed donors. The genetic ancestry cluster associated with self-reported Caucasian donors included 65% to 90% of the 300 to 450 genotyped donors. The study aimed to test whether signatures of past pathogen exposure could be identified by cataloging public T cell receptors. Using immunosequencing, the study profiled T cell repertoires from some 670 subjects and related those repertoires to cytomegalovirus serostatus. A separate validation cohort of about 110 different subjects was used in addition to the 666-subject first cohort. High-throughput TCR immunosequencing, statistical association of individual TCRs with disease status, and machine learning were combined to predict cytomegalovirus infection status. To study patterns of TCR occurrence, a later analysis re-analyzed previously published TCR beta repertoires from 700 or so donors and added high-resolution HLA genotyping. In the later analysis, no new phenotypic data were used to find candidate immune exposures; instead, reliance was placed on TCR beta sequences and their occurrence across donors. An earlier analysis of more than 450 of the donors used high-throughput TCR beta sequencing to judge whether each TCR beta V gene segment behaved as functional or pseudogenic. Donor age, sex, ethnicity and CMV serostatus were collected together with the repertoire data. In a later genetic analysis, genome-wide SNP genotypes for about three fifths of the 666 donors were used, and that subset was treated as a discovery cohort. All discovery cohort repertoires had been generated using a single sequencing platform. Both class I and class II loci were covered by HLA typing, at four-digit resolution. The number of typed donors differed by locus: about 620-630 for A, B, C, DRB1 and DQB1; some 540 for DQA1; 606 for DPA1; and around 450 for DPB1. A handful of DR-DQ haplotypes were treated as single units for association and clustering because of strong linkage in the cohort. Across approximately 420 genotyped donors of the cohort, an average of approximately 200,000 unique TCR beta nucleotide sequences per donor were sequenced, and roughly 18% of those sequences were non-productive.

Deletion took 0 bases off V and 7 bases off J, with a span of 9 bases between the germline ends. From the cysteine through the phenylalanine, the CDR3 covers 13 amino acids. Only the CDR3 DNA is retained, 39 bases long and in frame from the first base. The germline V gene yields LGHNA for CDR1 and YNFKEQ for CDR2. In total, 630 or so healthy bone marrow donors made up the cohort. All cohort members were sampled while nominally healthy, although unrecorded immune exposures were likely present. The donor was CMV seronegative and was included in the group of around 320 seronegative cohort members. Each donor provided a peripheral blood sample, and peripheral blood mononuclear cells were used for TCR beta sequencing. The Qiagen DNeasy Blood Extraction Kit was used to extract genomic DNA from the blood cell samples. Preparation of the library involved the immunoSEQ multiplex PCR assay. For the multiplex PCR, a mixture combining 60 forward primers for TCR Vbeta segments and 13 reverse primers for TCR Jbeta segments was used. A multiplex PCR assay on genomic DNA amplified the CDR3 region of rearranged TCR beta genes. The amplified TCR beta libraries were sequenced on the Illumina HiSeq System as 87-base-pair reads. The authors' analysis ran thus. A later analysis counted some 74 million unique TCR beta chains across the approximately 700 repertoires, and 9 million to 14 million of these chains were shared by at least two donors. To remove PCR and sequencing errors, raw reads were error-corrected and collapsed into unique sequences using a nearest-neighbor algorithm that merged closely related sequences. Alignment of CDR3 sequences to IMGT reference sequences was used to assign V, D and J gene segments. For a sequence to be retained, a match of at least six nucleotides was required to both a V gene segment and a J gene segment. Rearrangements were called productive when the CDR3 lacked stop codons and stayed in frame with V and J; all others were non-productive. CDR3 was defined according to IMGT convention as the region running from the second conserved V-encoded cysteine to the conserved J-encoded phenylalanine. Sequences without an unambiguous match to a single V gene segment were excluded from the earlier analysis of almost 600 of the donors. In an earlier analysis of roughly 500 of the donors, V segments were called functional above 56.7% productive rearrangements and were called segregating when the between-donor standard deviation exceeded 5%. To diagnose cytomegalovirus status from the catalog of TCR beta chain sequences, a statistical classification framework was built. In a later analysis, V and J genes were assigned by comparing TCR nucleotide sequences against IMGT/GENE-DB human TR gene sequences. In a later analysis, CDR3 sequences and most-parsimonious VDJ recombination scenarios were assigned using the TCRdist pipeline. In a later analysis, every TCR beta chain was defined by the combination of its CDR3 amino acid sequence and its V-gene family, and reads without a unique V-gene family were dropped. As a way to deal with suspected cross-contamination and a sequencing artifact, a later analysis dropped over 550 nucleotide sequences that were highly shared and had low generation probability. In a later analysis, a clonal expansion index was calculated for each public chain from normalized within-repertoire ranks of inferred template counts. In a later analysis, generation probabilities were computed with a VDJ recombination model fitted to out-of-frame rearrangements, and the resulting probabilities were checked against IGoR. In a later analysis, hypergeometric tests were used to score TCR-TCR, TCR-HLA and TCR-CMV co-occurrence, with a repertoire-size bias correction applied to TCR pairs. A later analysis estimated false discovery rates by permuting HLA or CMV assignments 20 times. In a later analysis, co-occurring TCRs were grouped using DBSCAN, and TCRdist sequence similarity was added for clustering within HLA-allele-positive subsets. Co-occurrence clustering excluded repertoires with fewer than 30,000 or more than 120,000 public chains, plus five with anomalous nucleotide sharing. TCRdb took this table from immuneACCESS and kept in-frame rearrangements with V and J called. Such tables lack part of the clones; where checked against another copy, unresolved V genes explain under half of the gap, and the rest is unexplained. The D gene and trimming were derived from the DNA, and the V and J assignments and clone size from that table. This sample has roughly 130,000 clones in its table, and 73% of those were observed once. Of the sample, around 1.4% falls within the top ten clones.

What the research found in general, with its limitations: Only TCR beta chains were sequenced in this cohort, and the absence of alpha or paired-chain data limited detectable features. In the study, around 150 TCR beta chains were listed as associated with cytomegalovirus. In a later analysis, HLA-associated TCR beta chains showed more clonal expansion and lower generation probabilities than non-associated chains that were equally common. Linkage disequilibrium might explain the correlated functional status among segregating V segments, but an unknown experimental factor could not be excluded. A later analysis reported that several top co-occurrence clusters appeared linked to parvovirus B19, influenza, CMV and Epstein-Barr virus. In vitro tests confirmed that a few of the cytomegalovirus-associated TCR beta chains recognize cytomegalovirus antigens. For the cohort, immune exposure information was limited to CMV serostatus. Some IMGT-functional V segments, including TRBV6-2 and TRBV6-3, could not be distinguished by the 87-base-pair reads and were therefore excluded. When HLA alleles, especially DR and DQ, strongly co-occurred, TCR associations were difficult to assign to individual alleles. Because counts were too low, roughly 17 rarely observed V segments, including chromosome 9 orphons, were left out of the earlier analysis of approximately 580 of the donors. While some public TCRs were present in many individuals, most TCR sequences turned up only very rarely across donors. In an earlier analysis of fewer than 700 of the donors, most TCR beta V segments appeared in productive rearrangements about 87% or about 30% of the time, broadly matching IMGT annotations. According to a later genetic analysis, donors in an Asian-associated ancestry cluster had fewer N-insertions in productive TCRs than the approximately 630-donor mean. A later analysis found that most CMV-associated TCR beta chains appeared HLA-restricted, with HLA associations seemingly driven largely by CMV exposure. Because HLA typing was missing for some donors at each locus, association tests included only the typed subset. Sequencing depth was assumed to be roughly uniform across donors in the presence/absence analyses, though that assumption may not hold. V-gene and J-gene trimming of TCR beta chains was associated with a missense DCLRE1C variant in a later genetic analysis, and the association was replicated in an independent cohort. The sequencing pipeline was judged likely to have produced a cluster of highly shared sequence variants as a technical artifact. In a later analysis, the rate of TCR association differed among HLA loci, with DRB1 alleles having the most associated TCRs and HLA-C alleles having the fewest. A further reported finding was that TCR beta sequences accurately predicted the HLA-A and HLA-B alleles for most subjects in the first cohort. The classifier was reported to diagnose cytomegalovirus status with high specificity and sensitivity in both the original cohort and the validation cohort. It was suggested by the authors that the approach could potentially be generalized to other disease states and immunological phenotypes. At a false discovery rate of 0.05, a later analysis linked fewer than 20,000 TCR beta sequences to specific HLA alleles.

Source material: PBMCs. This receptor was taken from a woman aged 40 to 49 in good health and CMV-seronegative. The sequence is built from TRBV4-2 and TRBJ1-1; TRBD1 is perhaps the D gene, given 5 matching bases. The DNA sequence reads TGTGCCAGCAGCCAAGAATCAGGGATTGAAGCTTTCTTT. The resulting protein is CASSQESGIEAFF.